A selection of T cell receptor beta chains follows, all from one sample in a study of T cell changes during pregnancy in multiple sclerosis. TCRdb's table, derived via immunoSEQ multiplex PCR, lists solely in-frame clones and lacks some. Here the sample spans about 110,000 clones, approximately 90% being singletons. The sample was peripheral blood, taken in the third trimester of pregnancy. These receptors came from a female donor with multiple sclerosis, enrolled in a pregnancy study. The CDR3 runs from the conserved cysteine through the conserved F or W. The order of the fields is V gene, J gene, CDR3 protein.

TRBV27	TRBJ2-2	CASSVQGTGELFF
TRBV15	TRBJ1-4	CATSRDLVRARANEKLFF
TRBV19	TRBJ1-1	CASTSAEGMNTEAFF
TRBV7-9	TRBJ2-3	CASSYLAGGWDTQYF
TRBV27	TRBJ2-5	CASSYLPGLGKETQYF
TRBV19	TRBJ1-5	CASSSQQGAGQPQHF
TRBV6-1	TRBJ2-5	CASSDPGAETQYF
TRBV28	TRBJ1-5	CASSDLQGAQPQHF
TRBV6-5	TRBJ2-7	CASSFSGRSPYEQYF
TRBV4-2	TRBJ2-1	CASSQVGSYNEQFF
TRBV29-1	TRBJ2-7	CSVRTSGAYEQYF
TRBV7-3	TRBJ2-2	CASGQANTGELFF
TRBV9	TRBJ2-6	CASSVPGSGANVLTF
TRBV18	TRBJ1-2	CASSPLDRDYTF
TRBV2	TRBJ2-7	CASRGLAGDASYEQYF
TRBV11-2	TRBJ2-7	CASSLEFGTSYSYEQYF
TRBV30	TRBJ1-4	CAGEGGEKLFF
TRBV28	TRBJ2-1	CASMTDRGSDEQFF
TRBV9	TRBJ2-2	CASSVGDRARTGELFF
TRBV27	TRBJ2-2	CASSSLRDTGELFF
TRBV7-3	TRBJ1-5	CASSAGPLNQPQHF
TRBV27	TRBJ1-2	CASSPWGVFGGYGYTF
TRBV6-5	TRBJ1-1	CASSYASTSEAFF
TRBV7-8	TRBJ2-1	CASLRLAEPPSSYNEQFF
TRBV7-9	TRBJ1-5	CASSSTAGDQPQHF
TRBV5-1	TRBJ2-3	CASSIGGGADTQYF
TRBV15	TRBJ1-3	CATSRDMFLGSSGNTIYF
TRBV5-5	TRBJ2-7	CASSSSGSGTYEQYF
TRBV18	TRBJ1-4	CASSPSTVNEKLFF
TRBV5-1	TRBJ2-3	CASRGGRRTDTQYF
TRBV6-6	TRBJ1-4	CASSLDRRDEKLFF
TRBV19	TRBJ2-6	CASSTNGLSSGANVLTF
TRBV5-1	TRBJ2-2	CASSFSSGGANTGELFF
TRBV4-1	TRBJ1-2	CASTTYAGNGYTF
TRBV5-4	TRBJ2-5	CASSVTGNWETQYF
TRBV9	TRBJ2-6	CASSAQGSGANVLTF
TRBV30	TRBJ1-1	CAWSVRTAMNTEAFF
TRBV28	TRBJ1-2	CASSLDRYGGYTF
TRBV6-1	TRBJ1-1	CASLEGGQAFF
TRBV28	TRBJ1-5	CASSSPGQQHF
TRBV5-5	TRBJ2-5	CASSSPPGSQETQYF
TRBV7-9	TRBJ2-5	CASSPDLAQRVYETQYF
TRBV9	TRBJ2-3	CASSARPSSLTDTQYF